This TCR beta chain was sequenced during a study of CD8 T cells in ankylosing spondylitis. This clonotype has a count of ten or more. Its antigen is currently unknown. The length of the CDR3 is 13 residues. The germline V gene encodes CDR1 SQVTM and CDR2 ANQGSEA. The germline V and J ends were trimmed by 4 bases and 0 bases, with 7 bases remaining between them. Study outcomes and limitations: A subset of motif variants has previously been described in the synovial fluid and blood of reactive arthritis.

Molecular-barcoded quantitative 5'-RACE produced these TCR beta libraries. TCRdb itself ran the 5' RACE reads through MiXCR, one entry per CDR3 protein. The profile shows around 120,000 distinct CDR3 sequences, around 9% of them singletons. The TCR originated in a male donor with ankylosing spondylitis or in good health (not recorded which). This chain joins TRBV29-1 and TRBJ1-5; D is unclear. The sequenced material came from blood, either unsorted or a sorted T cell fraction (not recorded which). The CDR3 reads CSVGENSNQPQHF. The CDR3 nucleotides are TGCAGCGTTGGAGAGAATAGCAATCAGCCCCAGCATTTT.